This T cell receptor beta chain is from a study of T cell changes during pregnancy in multiple sclerosis. Germline assignment: CDR1 SGHNT and CDR2 YENEEA. Trimming pared 3 bases from V and 1 base from J, leaving 10 bases between. This CDR3 comprises 16 residues. Measured with immunoSEQ multiplex PCR; TCRdb has only the in-frame clones, and not every one. Among tens of thousands of clones listed, 90% were seen once. Sequences were derived from peripheral blood, sampled in the third trimester of pregnancy. The gene calls are TRBV11-3 and TRBJ2-6; TRBD2 is a possible D gene (5 bases). The sequence came from a female donor with multiple sclerosis, enrolled in a pregnancy study. The CDR3 region is CASSFQEGSGANVLTF. The CDR3 nucleotides are TGTGCCAGCAGCTTTCAAGAGGGTTCTGGGGCCAACGTCCTGACTTTC.